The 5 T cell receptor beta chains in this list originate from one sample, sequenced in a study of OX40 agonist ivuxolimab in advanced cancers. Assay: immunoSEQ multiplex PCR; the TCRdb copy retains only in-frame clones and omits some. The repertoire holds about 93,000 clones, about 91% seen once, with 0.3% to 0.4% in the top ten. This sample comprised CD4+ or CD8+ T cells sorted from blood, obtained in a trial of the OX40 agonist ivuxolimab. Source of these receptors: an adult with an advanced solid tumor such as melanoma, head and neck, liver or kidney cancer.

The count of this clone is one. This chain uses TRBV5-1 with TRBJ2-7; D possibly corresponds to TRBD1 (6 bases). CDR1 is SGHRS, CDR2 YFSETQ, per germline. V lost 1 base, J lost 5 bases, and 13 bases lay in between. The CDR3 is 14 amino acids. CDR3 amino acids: CASSLNRAGDEQYF. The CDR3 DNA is TGCGCCAGCAGCTTGAACAGGGCCGGGGACGAGCAGTACTTC. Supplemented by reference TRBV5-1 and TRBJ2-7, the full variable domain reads KAGVTQTPRYLIKTRGQQVTLSCSPISGHRSVSWYQQTPGQGLQFLFEYFSETQRNKGNFPGRFSGRQFSNSRSEMNVSTLELGDSALYLCASSLNRAGDEQYFGPGTRLTVT.

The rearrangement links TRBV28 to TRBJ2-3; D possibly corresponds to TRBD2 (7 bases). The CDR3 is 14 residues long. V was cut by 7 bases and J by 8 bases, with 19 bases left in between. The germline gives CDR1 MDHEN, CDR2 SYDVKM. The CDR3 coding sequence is TGTGCCAGCACGGACAGCCAACCGGGGGGTACGCAGTATTTT. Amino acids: CASTDSQPGGTQYF.

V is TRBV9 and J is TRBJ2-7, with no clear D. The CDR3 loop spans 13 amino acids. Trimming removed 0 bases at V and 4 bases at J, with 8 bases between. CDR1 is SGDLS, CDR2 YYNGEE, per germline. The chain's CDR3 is CASSVGADYEQYF. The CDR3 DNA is TGTGCCAGCAGCGTAGGGGCAGATTACGAGCAGTACTTC. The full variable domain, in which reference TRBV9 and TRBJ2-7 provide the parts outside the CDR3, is DSGVTQTPKHLITATGQRVTLRCSPRSGDLSVYWYQQSLDQGLQFLIQYYNGEERAKGNILERFSAQQFPDLHSELNLSSLELGDSALYFCASSVGADYEQYFGPGTRLTVT.

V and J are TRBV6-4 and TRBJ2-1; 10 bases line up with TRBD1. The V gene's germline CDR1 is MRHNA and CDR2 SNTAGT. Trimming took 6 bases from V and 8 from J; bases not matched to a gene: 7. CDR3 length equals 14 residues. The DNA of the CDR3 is TGTGCCAGCAGCGGTCAGGGACAGGGGTATGAGCAGTTCTTC. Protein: CASSGQGQGYEQFF.

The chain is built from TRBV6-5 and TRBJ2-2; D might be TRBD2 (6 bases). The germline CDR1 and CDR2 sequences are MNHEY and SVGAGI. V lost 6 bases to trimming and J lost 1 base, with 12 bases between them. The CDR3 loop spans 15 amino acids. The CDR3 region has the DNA TGTGCCAGCAGCCCCGGGACTCTGAACACCGGGGAGCTGTTTTTT. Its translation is CASSPGTLNTGELFF.